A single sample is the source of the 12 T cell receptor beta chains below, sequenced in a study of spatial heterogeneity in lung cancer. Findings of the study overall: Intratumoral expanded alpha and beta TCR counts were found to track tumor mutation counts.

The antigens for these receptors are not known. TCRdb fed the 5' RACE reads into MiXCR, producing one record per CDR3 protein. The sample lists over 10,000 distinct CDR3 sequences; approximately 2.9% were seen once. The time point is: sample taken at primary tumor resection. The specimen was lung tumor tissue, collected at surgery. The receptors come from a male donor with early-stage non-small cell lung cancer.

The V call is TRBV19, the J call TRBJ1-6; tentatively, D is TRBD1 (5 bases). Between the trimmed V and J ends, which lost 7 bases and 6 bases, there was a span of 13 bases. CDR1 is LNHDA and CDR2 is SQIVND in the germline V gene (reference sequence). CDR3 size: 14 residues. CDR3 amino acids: CASTPGLSNSPLHF. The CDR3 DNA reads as TGTGCCAGTACCCCAGGGTTGTCTAATTCACCCCTCCACTTT. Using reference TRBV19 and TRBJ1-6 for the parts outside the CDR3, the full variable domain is DGGITQSPKYLFRKEGQNVTLSCEQNLNHDAMYWYRQDPGQGLRLIYYSQIVNDFQKGDIAEGYSVSREKKESFPLTVTSAQKNPTAFYLCASTPGLSNSPLHFGNGTRLTVT.

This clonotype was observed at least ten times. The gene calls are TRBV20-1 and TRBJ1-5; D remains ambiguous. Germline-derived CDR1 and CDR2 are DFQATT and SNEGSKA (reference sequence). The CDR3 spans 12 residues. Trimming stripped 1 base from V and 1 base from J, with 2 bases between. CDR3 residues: CSARASNQPQHF. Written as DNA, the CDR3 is TGCAGTGCTAGAGCGAGCAATCAGCCCCAGCATTTT.

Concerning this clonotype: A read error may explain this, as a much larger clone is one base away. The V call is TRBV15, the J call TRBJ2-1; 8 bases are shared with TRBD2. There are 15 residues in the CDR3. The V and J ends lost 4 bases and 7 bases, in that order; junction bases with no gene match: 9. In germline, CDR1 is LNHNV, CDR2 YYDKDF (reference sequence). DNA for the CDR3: TGTGCCACCAGCACGAAGCGGGGGAGCGGAAATGAGCAGTTCTTC. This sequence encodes CATSTKRGSGNEQFF.

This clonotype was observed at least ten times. CDR3 in DNA: TGCAGTGCTAGAGATCTGGAAGGGGATAGAGACACCATATATTTT. This codes for CSARDLEGDRDTIYF. The chain has TRBV20-1 and TRBJ1-3, with D maybe TRBD1 (5 bases). This CDR3 is 15 amino acids long. Germline CDR1 DFQATT, CDR2 SNEGSKA (reference sequence). The V end was cut by 0 bases, the J end by 8 bases, with 17 bases between.

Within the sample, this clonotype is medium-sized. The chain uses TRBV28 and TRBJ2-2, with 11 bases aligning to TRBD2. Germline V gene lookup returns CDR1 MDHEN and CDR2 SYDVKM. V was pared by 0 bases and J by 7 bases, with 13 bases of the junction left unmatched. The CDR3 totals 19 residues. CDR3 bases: TGTGCCAGCAGTTTATGGTCCCCAATGACTAGCGGGGAGGTCGGGGAGCTGTTTTTT. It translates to CASSLWSPMTSGEVGELFF.

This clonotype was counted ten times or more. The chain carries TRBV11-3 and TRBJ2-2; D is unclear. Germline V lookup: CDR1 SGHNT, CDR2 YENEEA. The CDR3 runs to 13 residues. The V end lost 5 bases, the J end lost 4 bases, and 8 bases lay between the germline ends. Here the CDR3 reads CASSHQTTGELFF. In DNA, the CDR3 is TGTGCCAGCAGCCACCAGACCACCGGGGAGCTGTTTTTT.

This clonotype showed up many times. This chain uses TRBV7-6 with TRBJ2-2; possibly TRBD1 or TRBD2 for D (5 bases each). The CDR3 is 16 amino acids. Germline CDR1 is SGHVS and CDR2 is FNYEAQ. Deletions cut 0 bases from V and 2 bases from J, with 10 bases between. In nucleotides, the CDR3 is TGTGCCAGCAGCTTAGCCGGGACCGGTAACACCGGGGAGCTGTTTTTT. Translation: CASSLAGTGNTGELFF.

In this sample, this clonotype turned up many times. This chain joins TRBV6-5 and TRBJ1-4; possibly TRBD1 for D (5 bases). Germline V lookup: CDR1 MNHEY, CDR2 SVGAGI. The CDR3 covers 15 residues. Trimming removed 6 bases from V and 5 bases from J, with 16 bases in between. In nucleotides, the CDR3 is TGTGCCAGCAGATCCTCCGGGGGGGGGAATGAAAAACTGTTTTTT. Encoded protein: CASRSSGGGNEKLFF.

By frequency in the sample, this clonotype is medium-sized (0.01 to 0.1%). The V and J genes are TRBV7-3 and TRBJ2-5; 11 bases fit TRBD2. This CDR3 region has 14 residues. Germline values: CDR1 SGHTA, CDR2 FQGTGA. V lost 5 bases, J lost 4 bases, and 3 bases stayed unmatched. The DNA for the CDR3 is TGTGCCAGCAGCGTTACTAGCGGGGGAGAGACCCAGTACTTC. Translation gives CASSVTSGGETQYF.

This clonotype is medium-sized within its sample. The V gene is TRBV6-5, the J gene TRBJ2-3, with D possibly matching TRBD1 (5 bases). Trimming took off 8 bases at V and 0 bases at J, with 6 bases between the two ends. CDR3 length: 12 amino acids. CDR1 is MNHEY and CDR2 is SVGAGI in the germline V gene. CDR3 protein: CASAGSTDTQYF. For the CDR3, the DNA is TGTGCCAGCGCAGGGAGCACAGATACGCAGTATTTT.

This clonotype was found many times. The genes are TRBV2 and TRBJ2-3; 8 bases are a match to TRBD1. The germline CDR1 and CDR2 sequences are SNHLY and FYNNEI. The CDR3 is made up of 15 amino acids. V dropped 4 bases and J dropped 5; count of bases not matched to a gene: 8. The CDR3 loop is CASSAQGAEGDTQYF. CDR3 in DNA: TGTGCCAGCAGTGCGCAGGGGGCTGAAGGAGATACGCAGTATTTT.

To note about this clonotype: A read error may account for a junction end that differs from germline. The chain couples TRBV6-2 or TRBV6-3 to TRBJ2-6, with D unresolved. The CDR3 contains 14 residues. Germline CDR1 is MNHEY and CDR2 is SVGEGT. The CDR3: CACRRSSGANVLTF. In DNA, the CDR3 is TGTGCCTGCAGGCGGAGCTCTGGGGCCAACGTCCTGACTTTC.